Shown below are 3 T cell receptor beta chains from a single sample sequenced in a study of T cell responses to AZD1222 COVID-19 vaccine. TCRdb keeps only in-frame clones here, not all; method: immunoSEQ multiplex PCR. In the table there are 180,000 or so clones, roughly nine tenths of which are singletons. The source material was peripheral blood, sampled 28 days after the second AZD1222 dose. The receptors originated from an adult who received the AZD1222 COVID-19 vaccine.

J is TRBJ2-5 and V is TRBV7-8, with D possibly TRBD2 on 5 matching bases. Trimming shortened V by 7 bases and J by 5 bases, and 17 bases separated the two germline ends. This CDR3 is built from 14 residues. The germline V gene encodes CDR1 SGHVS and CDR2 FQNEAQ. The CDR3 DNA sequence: TGTGCCAGCACCTCGAAGGAGGCCCGGGAGACCCAGTACTTC. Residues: CASTSKEARETQYF.

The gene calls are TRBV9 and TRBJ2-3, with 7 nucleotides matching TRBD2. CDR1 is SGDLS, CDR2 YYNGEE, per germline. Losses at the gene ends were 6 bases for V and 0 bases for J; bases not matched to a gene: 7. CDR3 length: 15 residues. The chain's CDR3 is CASTPWGGSTDTQYF. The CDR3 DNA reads TGTGCCAGCACCCCTTGGGGGGGGAGCACAGATACGCAGTATTTT.

The CDR3 nucleotides read TGTGCCAGCAGTGACACAGGGGGCTTCACTGGCTACACCTTC. It codes for CASSDTGGFTGYTF. The V and J genes are TRBV6-1 and TRBJ1-2, with TRBD1 matching 9 bases. The CDR3 runs 14 residues. The J segment lost 7 bases and the V segment lost 3 bases, leaving 6 bases of the junction unmatched. CDR1 MNHNS and CDR2 SASEGT come from the germline V gene.